A selection of T cell receptor beta chains follows, all from one sample in a study of blood T cell repertoires in COVID-19. This table comes from immunoSEQ multiplex PCR, and its TCRdb copy is limited to in-frame clones, with some not included. The sample holds 430,000 or so clones, about 88% seen once. Sequencing used PBMCs or T cells enriched from blood (not recorded which). Every receptor here comes from a woman in her late teens or twenties who had been exposed to COVID-19. Each CDR3 is given with its conserved first and last residue. Some rows mark clone size as missing; the rest say once, few, many or name a class of expanded clone.

v_call clone_size cdr3_aa
TRBV5-4 . CASSSGMVTEAFF
TRBV4-2 . CASSQDRVVSYEQYF
TRBV28 . CAIRSRTYEQYF
TRBV19 . CASSPGLAGGRNNEQFF
TRBV23-1 . CASSHPSPYEQYF
TRBV6-2/TRBV6-3 . CASSEGHDGNEKLFF
TRBV6-5 . CASSYSGQGYGYTF
TRBV18 . CASSPRRASDYNEQFF
TRBV11-1 . CASSPGTGDGYGYTF
TRBV7-2 . CASSTGQGSSYNEQFF
TRBV5-1 . CASSSPDRGNTEAFF
TRBV18 . CASSPRPEAASGELFF
TRBV28 . CASLDGYSNQPQHF
TRBV10-1 . CATQKGLQETQYF
TRBV15 . CATRYNRGNTGELFF
TRBV5-3 . CARSKGQGCEKLFF
TRBV10-3 . CAISELENTIYF
TRBV13 . CASSSMETGSTAEAFF
TRBV6-5 . CASSLRGGLQPQHF
TRBV19 . CASSIGLAGGETYNEQFF
TRBV9 . CASSGEGYEQYF
TRBV7-2 . CASSLDIQSYEQYF
TRBV6-5 . CASARQGASYEQYF
TRBV28 . CASIDRGGDSYEQYF
TRBV5-4 . CASSLGTVSYEQYF
TRBV28 . CASSIQGARADTQYF
TRBV5-1 . CASSSPGQFQETQYF
TRBV3-1/TRBV3-2 . CASSHRLAGGGNEQFF
TRBV15 . CATSLGRGSNQPQHF
TRBV29-1 . CSIRDRDLSF
TRBV19 . CASSWTSGRAYNEQFF
TRBV15 . CATSHDRVRMSTEAFF
TRBV5-1 . CASSLGQGGEQYF
TRBV7-9 . CASGSGTETYEQYF
TRBV5-1 . CASRSGSGRGYEQYF
TRBV5-1 . CASSLGQLGLAYEQYF
TRBV11-1 . CASSQGGVETQYF
TRBV3-1/TRBV3-2 once CASSQAGYEQYF
TRBV7-9 once CASSGIDRVGITGELFF
TRBV4-1 . CASSQLVIGEEAFF
TRBV27 . CASSLTLDYSQETQYF
TRBV27 . CASSPRQGAFSSPLHF
TRBV6-4 many CASSLSPQVTEAFF
TRBV27 . CASSQRGTYNEQFF
TRBV14 many CASSSGLLEGEQYF
TRBV18 . CASSSGPGGGNQPQHF
TRBV11-2 . CVTGRDYGYTF
TRBV7-9 . CASRPGQPLQETQYF
TRBV6-5 . CASSYGQAGGEQYF
TRBV7-8 . CASSHTSGGASEQFF
TRBV9 . CASSVTGVGTEAFF
TRBV14 . CASSPWMLAGEDLAKNIQYF
TRBV5-1 . CASSLGRRRGGYNEQFF
TRBV5-1 . CASSFGGTEAFF
TRBV29-1 . CSVGGLAGDYEQYF
TRBV9 few CASSAYSSGSRDEQFF
TRBV9 . CASSVGLGNQPQHF
TRBV5-4 few CASSLGGYNEKLFF
TRBV29-1 . CSSTGAYGYTF